This T cell receptor beta chain was profiled in a study of T cells in Graves' hyperthyroidism and ophthalmopathy (dated by TCRdb to between 2018 and 2020). Some background on the complete study: Peripheral blood was sampled at the time of initial diagnosis, prior to any treatment. The paper reports TCR Vbeta CDR3 sequencing of approximately 130 peripheral blood samples: some 41 ophthalmopathy, over 70 hyperthyroidism and around 17 progressor patients. A discovery cohort of approximately 100 patients, about 44 with Graves' ophthalmopathy and 55 to 65 with stable Graves' hyperthyroidism, was used to find distinguishing TCR V-J signatures. Whether ophthalmopathy could be predicted prospectively was tested in an independent validation cohort made up of approximately 19 hyperthyroidism patients plus 17 patients who later progressed to ophthalmopathy. The 100 or so discovery patients were randomly divided into training and test sets at a 7:3 ratio. The study also compared thyroid tissue and blood T-cell repertoires from about six Graves' hyperthyroidism patients. Once sampling was done, hyperthyroidism patients were given methimazole at a starting dose of 30 mg daily, whereas ophthalmopathy patients were given high-dose intravenous methylprednisolone.

Amplification of TCR beta CDR3 regions was carried out from RNA transcripts. For the first round of RT-PCR on the TCR CDR3, the HTBI primer set was used together with the Qiagen OneStep RT-PCR kit. A second multiplex PCR round built the libraries, followed by size selection and purification. Sequencing of the libraries was done on an Illumina HiSeq2000 using paired-end 100 bp reads. The published analysis was carried out like this. Raw data were processed with SOAPnuke, discarding reads with adapters, uncalled bases, mean Phred below 15, or no exact constant-primer or identifier match. COPE v1.2.5 was used to merge the high-quality paired reads, and each unique nucleotide sequence was defined as a clonotype. Clonotypes were aligned to IMGT TRBV, TRBD and TRBJ reference segments using MiTCR v1.1. The analysis was restricted to V-J combinations with a frequency above 0.0001, which together covered 99% to 99.2% of the repertoires. The TCS score was defined as F50 (clonal expansion) divided by E x V (chaos), with BLOSUM62-based TCRdist calculated between CDR3 peptides within each V-J. Welch's t-statistics and random forest reduced roughly 530 V-J features to under 15, which were used in a naive Bayes classifier (R e1071). TCRdb ran its own pipeline on the public reads, namely fastp trimming at Q25 and MiXCR clone calling, and kept in-frame beta chains. Entries that share a CDR3 protein sequence are merged under the most common genes and DNA. Clone size and V and J calls follow TCRdb, not the original study. The sample table holds roughly 750,000 distinct CDR3 sequences, of which less than 20% were seen once. Of the sample, approximately 8.4% is held by the ten largest clones.

About this clonotype itself: The antigen this receptor binds is unknown. No base-level quality is on record; no much larger clone is a single base apart.

Spanning cysteine to phenylalanine, the CDR3 consists of 14 amino acids. Solely the CDR3 DNA is kept, with 42 bases framed from the first base. Via the germline V gene (reference sequence), CDR1 is LNHNV and CDR2 YYDKDF. The V and J ends are trimmed by 1 base and 1 base, leaving 8 bases between them. A patient counted as having stable Graves' hyperthyroidism if no progression to ophthalmopathy occurred over 18 months of follow-up. Hyperthyroidism patients were aged 18 to 65 years and newly diagnosed, with disease duration of less than 2 months. The study excluded patients with uncontrolled infections, other autoimmune diseases, pregnancy or lactation. Diagnoses were established on the basis of clinical symptoms, serum thyroxine and TRAb, thyroid ultrasound, and orbital computed tomography. PBMCs were isolated from approximately 10 ml of fresh peripheral blood by Ficoll-Paque density gradient centrifugation. Trizol reagent was used to extract total RNA, and RNA quality was then checked on an Agilent 2100 Bioanalyzer.

Results and caveats for the whole study, not just this receptor: No statistical method was used to fix the sample size in advance, and group allocation was not hidden from the investigators. During validation, the model predicted progression to ophthalmopathy a median of approximately six months ahead of onset, with around 70% sensitivity and 72% to 85% specificity. In cross-validation, a model built on a 13 V-J signature told ophthalmopathy apart from stable hyperthyroidism with 87.88% sensitivity and approximately 81% specificity, and in testing the same model reached 80%/75%. Blood samples also contained most of the expanded thyroid clonotypes (frequency above 0.001), which suggests that blood repertoires may reflect thyroid immune responses.

The chain joins TRBV15 to TRBJ2-7; TRBD2 is a weak D gene call, 6 bases matching. The specimen was blood. The sequence came from a man in his late teens or twenties with Graves' hyperthyroidism. In nucleotides, the sequence is TGTGCCACCAGCAGAGTTCGGGAGTCCTACGAGCAGTACTTC. Translated, this is CATSRVRESYEQYF.